The present entry profiles one T cell receptor (beta chain) with its context. The count of this clone is one. Its antigen specificity is not known. Base-call qualities are not available, and no considerably larger clone is one nucleotide away. What the time point label conveys for this sample: cells obtained before transplantation from donor or recipient. CD3+CD4+ and CD3+CD8+ populations were FACS-sorted from unstimulated pre-transplant donor and recipient cells taken from spleen or lymph nodes. Libraries came from the immunoSEQ multiplex PCR assay. In most patients, genomic DNA was isolated using the Qiagen DNeasy Blood and Tissue Kit and sent frozen to Adaptive Biotechnologies for TCR sequencing. Adaptive Biotechnologies carried out high-throughput TCR-beta CDR3 sequencing of genomic DNA for most patients. The original pipeline was this. TCR sequencing data were retrieved from Adaptive's ImmunoSEQ software for 18 patients, whereas a few other patients were processed with MiXCR and VDJtools. To correct CD4 versus CD8 sorting errors, any sequence found in both subsets at a frequency ratio below 5:1 was removed. CDR3 nucleotide sequences shared between donor and recipient were removed because their origin could not be assigned. To be classed as alloreactive, a clone needed at least 2-fold expansion over unstimulated cells and a minimum CFSE-low frequency of 0.002% (template counts) or 0.001% (read counts). Clones were considered mappable if detected in sequenced pre-transplant spleen, lymph node, or MLR CFSE-low populations of the donor or recipient. The cumulative frequency of alloreactive clones was calculated as a percentage of all sequences, weighted by copy number. The table was pulled from immuneACCESS by TCRdb, which kept in-frame rearrangements only. Such tables lose some clones; where checked, under half of the loss comes from unresolved V genes, and the rest has no known cause. From that table come the V and J calls and clone size; the DNA was used to work out D and trimming. In this sample the table shows some 85,000 clones, more than 75% of which occur a single time. The ten largest account for over 7% of the sample.

From a lookup of the germline V gene, CDR1 and CDR2 are MGHDK and SYGVNS. Trimming removed 2 bases from V and 1 base from J, leaving 5 bases between the germline ends. The CDR3 spans 14 residues, from the cysteine through the phenylalanine. This entry keeps only the CDR3 DNA: 42 bases, framed from base 1. These data originate in a study of graft-versus-host responses after intestinal transplantation (dated by TCRdb to the early 2020s). In terms of the full investigation: The transplants that recipients got were multivisceral, liver-intestinal, or isolated intestinal. Every recipient was given anti-thymocyte globulin induction, then maintenance tacrolimus and steroids for about 3 years. After intestinal transplantation, graft-versus-host and host-versus-graft alloreactive T cell clones in the graft, circulation and bone marrow were tracked using bulk TCR-beta CDR3 sequencing. To identify alloreactive clones, pre-transplant mixed lymphocyte reaction products were sequenced and then compared with unstimulated pre-transplant donor and recipient T cells. The cohort enrolled about two dozen intestinal transplant recipients, one of whom was a retransplant, and 3 patients without pretransplant specimens were excluded. Donor T cell macrochimerism was defined as a peak of at least 4% donor T cells among recipient peripheral blood mononuclear cells. Instead of going to the commercial service, samples from a few later patients were sequenced in-house on an Illumina MiSeq and processed with MiXCR. What the research found in general, with its limitations: GvH clones were found in recipient bone marrow, and some of the GvH clones appeared earlier in ileal mucosa or blood, which is consistent with an intestinal mucosal origin. In the allografts of patients with donor T cell macrochimerism, GvH to HvG T cell clonal ratios were high. Early after transplant, declines in HvG clones were associated with peak levels of circulating GvH clones. Conclusions were limited by the relatively low number and heterogeneity of intestinal transplant patients.

The sequence is built from TRBV25-1 and TRBJ1-4; confidence is insufficient to name the D gene. Sample: unstimulated CD8+ T cells sorted from spleen or lymph node cells, taken before transplant. This clonotype was sampled from a human donor who was the organ donor for an intestinal transplant. The DNA reads TGTGCCAGCAGTGAACTTCTAACTAATGAAAAACTGTTTTTT. Translated, it reads CASSELLTNEKLFF.